This T cell receptor beta chain was identified in a study of blood T cell repertoires in COVID-19. Across the whole study: COVID-19 samples collected from the United States, Italy and Spain covered acute and convalescent phases. PBMCs, B-cell-depleted T cells, or T cells provided the cDNA or gDNA that made up the material.

The CDR3 has 11 residues. CDR1 and CDR2 (germline): SNHLY, FYNNEI. Trimming cost V 6 bases and J 4 bases, with 5 bases left between them. Per the original methods: Estimated nucleated cell counts came from reference gene primer amplification. Data came from immunoSEQ multiplex PCR; TCRdb stores just in-frame clones and leaves some out. V and J calls and clone size come straight from that table; D and trimming were deduced from the DNA. The sample shows hundreds of thousands of clones, roughly 87% of them seen only once. V and J are TRBV2 and TRBJ2-3; a weak D match, TRBD2 (5 bases). Sequencing was performed on peripheral blood. This sequence originates from a man aged 18 to 29 with COVID-19, enrolled during active disease. CDR3 residues: CASRGADTQYF. The CDR3 DNA is TGTGCCAGCAGGGGAGCAGATACGCAGTATTTT.